A selection of T cell receptor beta chains follows, all from one sample in a study of shared clonotypes between healthy human individuals. Measured with immunoSEQ multiplex PCR; TCRdb has only the in-frame clones, and not every one. The table shows about 610,000 clones, with approximately 97% occurring only once. Sequences were obtained from naive CD4+ T cells sorted from blood. The source of these receptors is a young woman in good health. Both conserved end residues are part of each CDR3. The order of the fields is V gene, J gene, D gene, clone size, CDR3 DNA, CDR3 protein. The D gene is left open where the match is weak. Clone sizes are given selectively: once, few, many, or a class where the clone is expanded.

V gene: TRBV4-1; J gene: TRBJ2-1; D gene: TRBD2; clone size: -; CDR3 DNA: TGCGCCAGCAGCCAAATGCACTCATTACTAGCGGGAGGTGAGGGTGAGCAGTTCTTC; CDR3 protein: CASSQMHSLLAGGEGEQFF
V gene: TRBV10-3; J gene: TRBJ2-2; D gene: -; clone size: -; CDR3 DNA: TGTGCCATCAGGTCCTCAGGATCCGGGGAGCTGTTTTTT; CDR3 protein: CAIRSSGSGELFF
V gene: TRBV2; J gene: TRBJ2-3; D gene: -; clone size: -; CDR3 DNA: TGTGCCAGCAGTGAAGGCAGGGAAAGCACAGATACGCAGTATTTT; CDR3 protein: CASSEGRESTDTQYF
V gene: TRBV28; J gene: TRBJ1-1; D gene: -; clone size: -; CDR3 DNA: TGTGCCAGCAGTTTAGTGTCGTCGCACACTGAAGCTTTCTTT; CDR3 protein: CASSLVSSHTEAFF
V gene: TRBV7-8; J gene: TRBJ1-1; D gene: -; clone size: -; CDR3 DNA: TGTGCCACCTCTAGGGACACTGAAGCTTTCTTT; CDR3 protein: CATSRDTEAFF
V gene: TRBV10-2; J gene: TRBJ2-7; D gene: TRBD1; clone size: -; CDR3 DNA: TGCGCCAGCAGGACAGGGAGTAGCTACGAGCAGTACTTC; CDR3 protein: CASRTGSSYEQYF
V gene: TRBV30; J gene: TRBJ2-7; D gene: -; clone size: once; CDR3 DNA: TGTGCCTGGAGCAGAGGGTCCCTCTCCTACGAGCAGTACTTC; CDR3 protein: CAWSRGSLSYEQYF
V gene: TRBV28; J gene: TRBJ1-4; D gene: TRBD1; clone size: -; CDR3 DNA: TGTGCCAGCAGGGCAACTGGGACAGGCAGTAATGAAAAACTGTTTTTT; CDR3 protein: CASRATGTGSNEKLFF
V gene: TRBV25-1; J gene: TRBJ1-2; D gene: -; clone size: -; CDR3 DNA: TGTGCCAGCAGTTTATCCAGCCATGGCTACACCTTC; CDR3 protein: CASSLSSHGYTF
V gene: TRBV11-2; J gene: TRBJ1-2; D gene: -; clone size: -; CDR3 DNA: TGTGCCAGCAGCGATGACAACTATGGCTACACCTTC; CDR3 protein: CASSDDNYGYTF
V gene: TRBV7-9; J gene: TRBJ2-7; D gene: -; clone size: -; CDR3 DNA: TGTGCCAGCAGCCTCAAGGACAGTTTCTACGAGCAGTACTTC; CDR3 protein: CASSLKDSFYEQYF
V gene: TRBV28; J gene: TRBJ1-4; D gene: -; clone size: -; CDR3 DNA: TGTGCCAGCAGTTTTCCAGGGAAACATGAAAAACTGTTTTTT; CDR3 protein: CASSFPGKHEKLFF
V gene: TRBV30; J gene: TRBJ1-5; D gene: TRBD1; clone size: once; CDR3 DNA: TGTGCCTGGCGCAGGACAGGGGATGATCAGCCCCAGCATTTT; CDR3 protein: CAWRRTGDDQPQHF
V gene: TRBV2; J gene: TRBJ2-2; D gene: TRBD2; clone size: -; CDR3 DNA: TGTGCCAGCATTCTAAACCTAGCGGGCGGGGAGCTGTTTTTT; CDR3 protein: CASILNLAGGELFF
V gene: TRBV19; J gene: TRBJ1-1; D gene: TRBD1; clone size: -; CDR3 DNA: TGTGCCAGTAGTTTAACCGGGACAGGGGGCATTGGCACTGAAGCTTTCTTT; CDR3 protein: CASSLTGTGGIGTEAFF
V gene: TRBV7-9; J gene: TRBJ2-1; D gene: TRBD2; clone size: -; CDR3 DNA: TGTGCCAGCAGCCAAACTAAAGGGACTAGCGGGAATGAGCAGTTCTTC; CDR3 protein: CASSQTKGTSGNEQFF
V gene: TRBV19; J gene: TRBJ1-5; D gene: -; clone size: once; CDR3 DNA: TGTGCCAGTAGTCGGACGGGGACCTATAGCAATCAGCCCCAGCATTTT; CDR3 protein: CASSRTGTYSNQPQHF
V gene: TRBV5-1; J gene: TRBJ2-2; D gene: TRBD1; clone size: -; CDR3 DNA: TGCGCCAGCAGGCAACAGGGGGCGGGGAACACCGGGGAGCTGTTTTTT; CDR3 protein: CASRQQGAGNTGELFF
V gene: TRBV19; J gene: TRBJ2-1; D gene: -; clone size: -; CDR3 DNA: TGTGCCAGTAGTATGAGTTCTGGTGAGCAGTTCTTC; CDR3 protein: CASSMSSGEQFF
V gene: TRBV28; J gene: TRBJ1-4; D gene: -; clone size: -; CDR3 DNA: TGTGCCAGCAGTCCCTTGACAGAAAACAATGAAAAACTGTTTTTT; CDR3 protein: CASSPLTENNEKLFF
V gene: TRBV7-3; J gene: TRBJ2-1; D gene: TRBD2; clone size: -; CDR3 DNA: TGTGCCAGCAGCTTAACTAGCGGGAGGGGGAATGAGCAGTTCTTC; CDR3 protein: CASSLTSGRGNEQFF
V gene: TRBV2; J gene: TRBJ1-6; D gene: -; clone size: once; CDR3 DNA: TGTGCCAGCAGTCGGGCCACCGGTTCACCCCTCCACTTT; CDR3 protein: CASSRATGSPLHF
V gene: TRBV11-3; J gene: TRBJ2-1; D gene: -; clone size: -; CDR3 DNA: TGTGCCAGCAGCTTAGAACTAGACAATGAGCAGTTCTTC; CDR3 protein: CASSLELDNEQFF
V gene: TRBV28; J gene: TRBJ2-2; D gene: TRBD1; clone size: -; CDR3 DNA: TGTGCCAGCAGACAGACAGGGGTTAACACCGGGGAGCTGTTTTTT; CDR3 protein: CASRQTGVNTGELFF
V gene: TRBV29-1; J gene: TRBJ2-1; D gene: TRBD1; clone size: -; CDR3 DNA: TGCAGCGTCCGACAGGGGTTAGCCTACAATGAGCAGTTCTTC; CDR3 protein: CSVRQGLAYNEQFF
V gene: TRBV19; J gene: TRBJ2-3; D gene: -; clone size: -; CDR3 DNA: TGTGCCAGTAGTATTTCTGGGCGCACAGATACGCAGTATTTT; CDR3 protein: CASSISGRTDTQYF
V gene: TRBV19; J gene: TRBJ2-2; D gene: -; clone size: -; CDR3 DNA: TGTGCCAGTAGTATAGAGGTAGCGGTCCGAAGGGAGCTGTTTTTT; CDR3 protein: CASSIEVAVRRELFF
V gene: TRBV6-5; J gene: TRBJ1-2; D gene: -; clone size: -; CDR3 DNA: TGTGCCAGCAGTTACAATCGGGATAACTATGGCTACACCTTC; CDR3 protein: CASSYNRDNYGYTF
V gene: TRBV4-1; J gene: TRBJ1-5; D gene: TRBD1; clone size: -; CDR3 DNA: TGCGCCAGCAGCCAGAGACAGGGGGAAAGCAATCAGCCCCAGCATTTT; CDR3 protein: CASSQRQGESNQPQHF
V gene: TRBV19; J gene: TRBJ2-3; D gene: -; clone size: -; CDR3 DNA: TGTGCCAGTAGCGAAATAGCGGATTACACAGATACGCAGTATTTT; CDR3 protein: CASSEIADYTDTQYF
V gene: TRBV5-1; J gene: TRBJ2-3; D gene: TRBD2; clone size: -; CDR3 DNA: TGCGCCAGTAATAAAGCGGGAGAACCGGATACGCAGTATTTT; CDR3 protein: CASNKAGEPDTQYF